This T cell receptor (beta chain) was sequenced in a study of circulating tumor DNA in untreated peripheral T-cell lymphoma. Regarding the study as a whole: Tumor-specific clonotypes: identified in 65% to 80% of patients, 86% of baseline tissues.

On this clone itself: Antigen specificity is unknown.

Before treatment, baseline tumor tissue was collected for sequencing. Assay used: immunoSEQ multiplex PCR; TCRdb lists only in-frame clones, some missing. The table has around 1,100 clones, around 80% seen once. The sample consisted of tumor tissue. The TCR was taken from a human donor with peripheral T-cell lymphoma.

The CDR3 DNA is TGCAGCGTTGAGTCAGCCCGCTACGAGCAGTACTTC. This gives the protein CSVESARYEQYF. The V gene is TRBV29-1, the J gene TRBJ2-7; D is uncertain. Germline CDR1 SQVTM, CDR2 ANQGSEA. The CDR3 is made up of 12 amino acids. V was cut by 3 bases and J by 3 bases, with 9 bases left in between.